This record covers a single T cell receptor (beta chain). This clonotype is labeled large (0.1 to 1%). Its binding antigen is unknown. No base quality information exists; no much larger clone differs at one position. This specimen belongs to a study of neurological immune-mediated disorders (dated by TCRdb to between 2018 and 2020). For the study in its entirety: The study compared peripheral blood TCR-beta repertoires of HTLV-I-associated myelopathy (HAM/TSP) patients, multiple sclerosis patients and healthy controls using UMI-based sequencing. To precisely calculate how much the frequency of each individual clone varied, libraries were sequenced in technical triplicate. The cohort comprised about 71 subjects: some 14 HAM/TSP patients, 35 or so multiple sclerosis patients and approximately 20 healthy controls. The approximately 100 TCR-beta libraries included longitudinal samples, technical triplicates and paired sorted CD4+ and CD8+ T-cell subsets alongside PBMC samples. General findings and caveats noted by the study authors: No identical CDR3 amino acid sequences were shared among expanded clones across subjects, suggesting private TCR-beta repertoires in all groups. The highest TCR clonal expansion was observed in HAM/TSP patients, whereas the lowest was observed in MS patients, even when compared with healthy controls.

This specimen's time point label, per the study, means: technical triplicate 3. Unsorted PBMC libraries were generated from 2 million PBMCs stored in RNAlater at -80 °C until RNA extraction. Peripheral blood underwent Ficoll-Hypaque density gradient centrifugation to isolate PBMCs, which were then cryopreserved in liquid nitrogen. cDNA was synthesized by template-switch 5'RACE using a primer with a 10-nucleotide random unique molecular identifier that tagged each TCR transcript. Each sequencing run produced over 200 million TCR-beta sequences covering 15-18 subjects. The RNeasy kit was used for extraction of total RNA. TCR-beta VDJ regions were amplified with primers for the TCR constant region and the 5'RACE anchor, using the KAPA Real-time Library Amplification kit. Sample indexes and Illumina adaptors were added in a first PCR, after which library yield was increased in a second PCR. After Ampure bead purification, the roughly 650 bp TCR product was size-selected on a 2% E-gel SizeSelection system. Library quality was checked on a Bioanalyzer, concentration was measured with Qubit, and libraries were quantified with the Kapa Library Quantification kit before pooling. An Illumina HiSeq 2500 sequenced the libraries paired-end 2 x 150 bp. To increase sequence diversity, about 23-32% phiX was spiked into each library pool. Under the source paper's analysis protocol: The UMI-based MiGEC pipeline processed quality-filtered reads and removed over 80% of raw TCR sequences during error correction. VDJ genes were aligned to IMGT germline references, and clonotypes were defined by unique CDR3 amino acid sequence plus V-J genes. Clonal expansion, Shannon diversity, and CDR3 relatedness (CalcPairwiseDistances, ClusterSamples) were evaluated with VDJtools, and phylogenetic trees were built with CLCbio workbench. Using coefficient-of-variation modelling across technical triplicates, the study counted a clone as expanded if it had at least 8 unique UMIs. TCRdb applied fastp at Q25 and MiXCR to the public reads, then kept only in-frame beta chains. Each CDR3 protein gets just one entry, which takes the most common genes and DNA from the rows behind it. TCRdb, not the original authors, processed these V and J calls. Across this sample there are nearly 45,000 distinct CDR3 sequences, with around a fifth seen only once. The top ten constitute about 4.7% of the sample.

V is shortened by 6 bases, J by 5 bases, and the region joining them spans 16 bases. The CDR3 goes from the cysteine to the phenylalanine over 14 residues. Only the CDR3 DNA stays, 42 bases, in frame from base 1. Via the germline V gene, CDR1 is MDHEN and CDR2 SYDVKM. This receptor was obtained from a man between 60 and 75 years old with HTLV-1-associated myelopathy (HAM/TSP). The sample taken for sequencing was PBMCs. Here the chain combines TRBV28 and TRBJ2-5, with a tentative D gene TRBD1 over 6 matching bases. Read as DNA, the sequence is TGTGCCAGCAGCCTTCGCTCGAGGGGGGAGACCCAGTACTTC. Its product reads: CASSLRSRGETQYF.